The subject of this entry is one T cell receptor beta chain. The antigen is not known. CDR3 size: 17 residues. V gave up 0 bases and J gave up 8 bases; unmatched junction bases: 13. CDR1 ENHRY and CDR2 SYGVKD come from the germline V gene. This specimen belongs to a study of post-analysis software for immune sequencing data. Unique molecular identifiers had been added to the TCR beta cDNA libraries. Between roughly 1 and 11 million T cells gave rise to around 500,000 cDNA molecules. MiXCR, run by TCRdb on the PCR reads, gives a single entry per CDR3 protein. The sample shows hundreds of thousands of distinct CDR3 sequences, less than 45% of them seen only once. Study-level findings and limits: Patients showed TRBV5-6, TRBV5-1 and TRBV20-1 among five TRBV segments more frequent than in controls.

The TCR originated in a girl aged 5-17 years with multiple sclerosis. The sequencing input was blood. The J gene is TRBJ2-1, the V gene TRBV10-3; 7 nucleotides align to TRBD2. This CDR3 is CAISESGGTGVPDEQFF. The CDR3 bases are TGTGCCATCAGTGAGTCGGGAGGGACGGGAGTCCCAGATGAGCAGTTCTTC.